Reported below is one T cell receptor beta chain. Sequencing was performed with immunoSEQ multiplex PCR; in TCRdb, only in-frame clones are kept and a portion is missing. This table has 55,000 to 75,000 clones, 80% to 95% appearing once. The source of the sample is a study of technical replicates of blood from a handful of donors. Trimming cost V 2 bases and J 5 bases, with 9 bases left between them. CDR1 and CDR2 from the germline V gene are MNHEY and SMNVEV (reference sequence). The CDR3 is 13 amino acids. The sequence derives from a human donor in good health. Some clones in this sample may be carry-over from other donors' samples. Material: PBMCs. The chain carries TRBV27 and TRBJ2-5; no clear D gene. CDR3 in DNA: TGTGCCAGCAGTTTAAACTCGTGGGAGACCCAGTACTTC. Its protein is CASSLNSWETQYF.